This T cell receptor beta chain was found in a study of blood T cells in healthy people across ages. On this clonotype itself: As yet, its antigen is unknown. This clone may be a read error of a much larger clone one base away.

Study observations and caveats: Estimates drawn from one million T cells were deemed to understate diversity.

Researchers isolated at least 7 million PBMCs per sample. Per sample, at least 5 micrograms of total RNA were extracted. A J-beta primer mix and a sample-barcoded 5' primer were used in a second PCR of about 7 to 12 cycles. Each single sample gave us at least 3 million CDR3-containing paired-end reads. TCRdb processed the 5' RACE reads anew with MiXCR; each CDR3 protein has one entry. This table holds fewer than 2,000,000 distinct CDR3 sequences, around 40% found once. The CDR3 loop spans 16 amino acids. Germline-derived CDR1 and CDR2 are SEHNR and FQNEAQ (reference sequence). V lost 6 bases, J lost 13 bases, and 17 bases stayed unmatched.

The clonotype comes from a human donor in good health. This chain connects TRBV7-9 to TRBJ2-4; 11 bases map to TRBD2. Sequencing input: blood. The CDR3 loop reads CASRPGLAGMGNEQYF. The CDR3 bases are TGTGCCAGCAGACCTGGACTAGCGGGCATGGGGAATGAGCAGTACTTC.